The count of the clone carrying this T cell receptor beta chain is one. Its antigen is unknown. Clones were read by immunoSEQ multiplex PCR, and TCRdb kept only the in-frame ones, dropping some. The sample holds fewer than 25,000 clones, approximately 83% seen once. The source of the sample is a study of regulatory dendritic cells for organ transplantation. Study in general: Regulatory dendritic cells came from monocytes given vitamin D3 and IL-10.

Sorted subsets were CFSE-labeled and cultured approximately 5 days with allogeneic dendritic cells. Naive CD45RA+ and memory CD45RO+ CD4+ or CD8+ T cells were FACS-sorted. V lost 1 base to trimming and J lost 3 bases; unmatched junction nucleotides: 6. The length of the CDR3 is 16 residues. Germline values: CDR1 SEHNR, CDR2 FQNEAQ (reference sequence). The rearrangement joins TRBV7-9 to TRBJ2-5, with 9 bases matching TRBD1. The sample comprised naive CD4+ T cells from blood cultured with dendritic cells. Stated subset: CD45RA+ naive T cells. This TCR was recovered from a human donor in good health. The CDR3 nucleotides read TGTGCCAGCAGCTTAGGGGTCGGGACAGGGAAAGAGACCCAGTACTTC. Its protein is CASSLGVGTGKETQYF.